A selection of T cell receptor beta chains follows, all from one sample in a study of T cells after yellow fever vaccination. TCRdb re-analysed the 5' RACE reads in MiXCR, keeping a single row per CDR3 protein. The data show more than 200,000 distinct CDR3 sequences, with more than 3.5% seen just once and about 20% held by the top ten. Sample: PBMCs, taken 15 days after the yellow fever booster vaccination. The receptors derive from a man aged 18 to 35 who received the YFV17D yellow fever vaccine. Both conserved end residues are part of each CDR3.

v_call cdr3_aa
TRBV5-1 CASRQGAGNTEAFF
TRBV5-1 CASSSTGEPNTEAFF
TRBV19 CASSITGYTDTQYF
TRBV6-4 CASSPTGRTGELFF
TRBV27 CASSKGQGGSPQHF
TRBV29-1 CSVPGVPNTGELFF
TRBV4-1 CASTSGGGRRAGYTF
TRBV9 CASKYWEQYF
TRBV5-1 CASSLDWDRGIF
TRBV12-3/TRBV12-4 CASSPTQGETQYF
TRBV2 CASGSRGDTEAFF
TRBV20-1 CSARYKGGNQPQHF
TRBV12-3/TRBV12-4 CASSLSSGANVLTF
TRBV5-1 CASSIWTYKNTEAFF
TRBV6-2/TRBV6-3 CASSKGLAVLTGELFF
TRBV7-8 CASSLVGTAINEQYF
TRBV27 CASSTRLAGTWGQYF
TRBV4-1 CASSQDMVGGPTDTQYF
TRBV7-6 CASSPRPGRGGNQPQHF
TRBV6-2/TRBV6-3 CASTTHVIGEETQYF
TRBV5-1 CASSLYRASGNTIYF
TRBV18 CASSPEAGVTEAFF
TRBV5-1 CASSLASRGNYNEQFF
TRBV5-4 CASSTAGTGNQETQYF
TRBV4-3 CASTLGLGTDTQYF
TRBV5-1 CASEGAGEQYF
TRBV3-1 CASSHSGHARNSPLHF
TRBV30 CAWSPGLATDTQYF
TRBV7-2 CASSSPLNEQFF
TRBV19 CASSITPGGFETQYF
TRBV15 CATSRDSRGNEQFF
TRBV14 CASSQAGQGRKTQYF
TRBV7-9 CASSLEALTEAFF
TRBV6-2/TRBV6-3 CASSYYRDQKLFF
TRBV6-6 CASTYSPAGLKSSYNSPLHF
TRBV5-1 CASSQLHLTGELFF
TRBV19 CASSIRTDREGTGELFF
TRBV5-6 CASSFGGWNEQFF
TRBV7-9 CASSLEAGRRYEQYF
TRBV7-2 CASSFGGGLPDTQYF
TRBV5-5 CASSPDPTRLGYRYTF
TRBV27 CASSVYRGYEEGYTF
TRBV20-1 CSASWDYYYNEQFF
TRBV7-9 CASSLPRDRGDEQYF
TRBV4-3 CASSQDGRASYGYTF
TRBV20-1 CSASDDTQYF
TRBV3-1 CASSQSYSQETQYF
TRBV5-4 CASSPSAGTSKDTQYF
TRBV18 CASSPESAKNIQYF
TRBV5-1 CASSTQGGGYGYTF
TRBV11-2 CASGEFSGANVLTF
TRBV7-6 CASSFGRFLFSGANVLTF
TRBV6-6 CASSDSGATNEKLFF